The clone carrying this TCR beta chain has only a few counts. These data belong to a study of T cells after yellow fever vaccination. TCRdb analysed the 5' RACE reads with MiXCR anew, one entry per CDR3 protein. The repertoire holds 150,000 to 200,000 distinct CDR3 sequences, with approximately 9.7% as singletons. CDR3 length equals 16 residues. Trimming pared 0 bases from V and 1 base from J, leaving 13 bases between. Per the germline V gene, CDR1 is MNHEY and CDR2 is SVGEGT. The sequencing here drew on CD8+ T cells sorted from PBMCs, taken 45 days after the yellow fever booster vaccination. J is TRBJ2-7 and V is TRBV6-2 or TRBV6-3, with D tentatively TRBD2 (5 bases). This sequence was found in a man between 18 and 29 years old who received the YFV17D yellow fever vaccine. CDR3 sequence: CASSYSSPDWSYEQYF. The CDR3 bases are TGTGCCAGCAGTTACTCGAGTCCGGACTGGTCCTACGAGCAGTACTTC.